This TCR beta chain was captured by sequencing in a study of cytomegalovirus exposure and HLA in healthy donors. It was with 60 Vbeta and 13 Jbeta primers that the PCR ran. Sequencing used immunoSEQ multiplex PCR; TCRdb keeps in-frame clones, though not all of them. The repertoire holds 65,000 or so clones, with roughly 80% as singletons. Findings and caveats of the study: Analyses of presence and absence presupposed an approximately uniform sequencing depth across donors.

CDR3 size: 14 residues. Per the germline V gene, CDR1 is WNHNN and CDR2 is SYGVQD (reference sequence). The V and J ends lost 0 bases and 5 bases respectively, with 10 bases between them. Concerning this clone: Antigen unknown.

The sequence came from a girl aged 10-17 years in good health and CMV-seropositive. The sequenced material came from PBMCs. The chain has TRBV10-1 and TRBJ2-5; D possibly corresponds to TRBD2 (6 bases). CDR3 protein: CASSESGRGETQYF. The CDR3 nucleotides read TGCGCCAGCAGTGAGTCGGGACGGGGGGAGACCCAGTACTTC.